The rows below give T cell receptor beta chains drawn from one sample of a study of beta chain features in type 1 diabetes. Here immunoSEQ multiplex PCR was the method, and the copy in TCRdb shows in-frame clones only, minus some. The sample contains roughly 150,000 clones, approximately 8% of which appear only once. Sequencing used central memory CD4+ T cells from blood. The origin of the receptors is a man between 18 and 29 years old with type 1 diabetes. The CDR3 runs from the conserved cysteine through the conserved F or W. The D gene is left open where the match is weak. The size of a clone is reported for some rows only, either as once, few or many, or as a class for expanded clones.

j_call,d_call,clone_size,v_call,cdr3_aa,cdr3_nt
TRBJ1-4,NA,NA,TRBV11-2,CASSLAGEEKLFF,TGTGCCAGCAGCTTAGCAGGGGAGGAAAAACTGTTTTTT
TRBJ2-3,NA,few,TRBV2,CASRTSPVIDTQYF,TGTGCCAGCAGAACTAGTCCAGTGATAGATACGCAGTATTTT
TRBJ2-5,NA,NA,TRBV18,CASGHGQETQYF,TGTGCCAGCGGGCACGGACAAGAGACCCAGTACTTC
TRBJ2-7,TRBD2,many,TRBV5-4,CASSLDWTRSDEQYF,TGTGCCAGCAGCTTGGATTGGACTAGATCTGACGAGCAGTACTTC
TRBJ2-7,TRBD1,few,TRBV5-1,CASRRTGLSYEQYF,TGCGCCAGTCGGCGGACAGGGCTTTCCTACGAGCAGTACTTC
TRBJ2-2,TRBD2,NA,TRBV18,CASSQPSGGHGELFF,TGTGCCAGCTCACAGCCTAGCGGGGGCCACGGGGAGCTGTTTTTT
TRBJ1-2,NA,NA,TRBV2,CASSLDSNYGYTF,TGTGCCAGCAGCCTAGACTCTAACTATGGCTACACCTTC
TRBJ1-1,NA,few,TRBV14,CASSQGRETEAFF,TGTGCCAGCAGCCAGGGCAGGGAAACTGAAGCTTTCTTT
TRBJ1-5,NA,few,TRBV28,CASSRGTSGGNQPQHF,TGTGCCAGCAGTCGGGGGACGAGTGGGGGCAATCAGCCCCAGCATTTT
TRBJ2-7,NA,few,TRBV2,CASSATYEQYF,TGTGCCAGCAGTGCCACCTACGAGCAGTACTTC
TRBJ1-4,NA,few,TRBV7-9,CASRLQENNEKLFF,TGTGCCAGCAGACTACAGGAAAATAATGAAAAACTGTTTTTT
TRBJ2-3,NA,NA,TRBV28,CASTVTDRTDTQYF,TGTGCCAGCACCGTGACAGACAGAACAGATACGCAGTATTTT
TRBJ1-2,NA,few,TRBV5-6,CASSTTEGYGYTF,TGTGCCAGCAGCACAACCGAGGGCTATGGCTACACCTTC
TRBJ2-3,NA,NA,TRBV4-2,CASSLRLDTDTQYF,TGTGCCAGCAGCTTGAGGCTAGACACAGATACGCAGTATTTT
TRBJ2-7,NA,few,TRBV7-9,CASSLSRGYEQYF,TGTGCCAGCAGCTTATCCAGGGGCTACGAGCAGTACTTC
TRBJ2-1,NA,NA,TRBV5-4,CASSLQGSGPNEQFF,TGTGCCAGCAGCTTACAGGGTTCTGGCCCCAATGAGCAGTTCTTC
TRBJ2-7,TRBD1,few,TRBV30,CAWSAKQGANYEQYF,TGTGCCTGGAGTGCGAAACAGGGGGCCAACTACGAGCAGTACTTC
TRBJ1-1,TRBD1,few,TRBV28,CASRTPSGTGSRTEAFF,TGTGCCAGCCGTACCCCAAGCGGGACAGGGTCTCGGACTGAAGCTTTCTTT
TRBJ1-1,TRBD1,NA,TRBV4-2,CASSHRGTGGSAFF,TGTGCCAGCAGCCACCGAGGGACAGGGGGATCAGCTTTCTTT
TRBJ2-5,NA,few,TRBV15,CATSPGGTVSGETQYF,TGTGCCACCTCACCCGGCGGGACCGTGAGTGGGGAGACCCAGTACTTC
TRBJ1-2,NA,few,TRBV7-9,CASRASGSNYGYTF,TGTGCCAGCAGGGCAAGCGGTTCTAACTATGGCTACACCTTC
TRBJ2-1,NA,few,TRBV18,CASSPSFRGDYNEQFF,TGTGCCAGCTCACCATCATTCAGGGGAGACTACAATGAGCAGTTCTTC
TRBJ1-4,NA,few,TRBV18,CASSPQRNSEKLFF,TGTGCCAGCTCACCACAGAGGAATAGTGAAAAACTGTTTTTT
TRBJ2-7,TRBD2,few,TRBV15,CATSRDRGGLAGAGEQYF,TGTGCCACCAGCAGAGATCGAGGGGGACTAGCGGGAGCCGGTGAGCAGTACTTC
TRBJ2-5,NA,few,TRBV5-4,CASSLRAVQETQYF,TGTGCCAGCAGCTTGAGAGCGGTGCAAGAGACCCAGTACTTC
TRBJ1-1,TRBD1,NA,TRBV7-9,CASSLKGGEVEAFF,TGTGCCAGCAGCTTAAAAGGGGGCGAAGTTGAAGCTTTCTTT
TRBJ1-2,NA,few,TRBV2,CASSDSGFYGYTF,TGTGCCAGCAGTGATTCAGGTTTCTATGGCTACACCTTC
TRBJ1-2,NA,few,TRBV4-2,CASSRKAGRDYGYTF,TGTGCCAGCAGCCGAAAGGCAGGGAGGGACTATGGCTACACCTTC
TRBJ1-1,NA,NA,TRBV7-9,CASSETGNTEAFF,TGTGCCAGCAGCGAGACAGGGAACACTGAAGCTTTCTTT
TRBJ2-1,TRBD2,few,TRBV2,CASSERAGGPKQFF,TGTGCCAGCAGTGAACGAGCGGGGGGGCCCAAGCAGTTCTTC
TRBJ1-4,NA,NA,TRBV5-1,CASSLEGGGFSEKLFF,TGCGCCAGCAGCTTGGAGGGCGGGGGATTTAGTGAAAAACTGTTTTTT
TRBJ2-3,TRBD2,NA,TRBV10-3,CASSYAGGGSDTQYF,TGTGCCAGCAGTTACGCGGGAGGGGGGTCAGATACGCAGTATTTT
TRBJ1-3,NA,few,TRBV7-2,CASTQGVSGNTIYF,TGTGCCAGCACCCAGGGTGTCTCTGGAAACACCATATATTTT
TRBJ2-4,NA,few,TRBV5-4,CASSFGGGADIQYF,TGTGCCAGCAGCTTCGGTGGGGGGGCGGACATTCAGTACTTC
TRBJ2-5,TRBD1,few,TRBV28,CASSPRPGTGFGETQYF,TGTGCCAGCAGTCCGCGTCCCGGGACAGGGTTCGGGGAGACCCAGTACTTC
TRBJ2-7,NA,NA,TRBV2,CASRNRDRHSYEQYF,TGTGCCAGCAGGAACAGGGATAGGCACTCCTACGAGCAGTACTTC
TRBJ2-1,NA,NA,TRBV4-2,CASSQEKERYNEQFF,TGTGCCAGCAGCCAAGAAAAAGAGCGGTACAATGAGCAGTTCTTC
TRBJ2-1,TRBD2,few,TRBV11-2,CASSALAGRYNEQFF,TGTGCCAGCAGCGCACTAGCGGGACGCTACAATGAGCAGTTCTTC
TRBJ2-3,NA,few,TRBV5-4,CASTPPRGAPVTQYF,TGTGCCAGCACCCCCCCCCGGGGGGCCCCCGTTACGCAGTATTTT
TRBJ2-5,NA,few,TRBV2,CASSAVTRETQYF,TGTGCCAGCAGTGCGGTCACCAGGGAGACCCAGTACTTC